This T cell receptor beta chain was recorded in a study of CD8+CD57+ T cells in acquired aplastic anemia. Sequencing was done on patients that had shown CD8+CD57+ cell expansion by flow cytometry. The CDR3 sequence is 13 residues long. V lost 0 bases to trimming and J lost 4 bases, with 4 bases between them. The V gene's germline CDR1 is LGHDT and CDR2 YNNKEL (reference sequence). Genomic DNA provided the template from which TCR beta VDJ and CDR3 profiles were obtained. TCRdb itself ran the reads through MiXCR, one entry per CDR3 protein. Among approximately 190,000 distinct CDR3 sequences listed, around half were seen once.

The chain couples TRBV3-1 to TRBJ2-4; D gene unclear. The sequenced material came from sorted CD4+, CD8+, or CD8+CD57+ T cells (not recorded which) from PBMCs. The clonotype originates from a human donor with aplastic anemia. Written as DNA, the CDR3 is TGTGCCAGCAGCCAAGAAATAAAAAACATTCAGTACTTC. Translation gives CASSQEIKNIQYF.